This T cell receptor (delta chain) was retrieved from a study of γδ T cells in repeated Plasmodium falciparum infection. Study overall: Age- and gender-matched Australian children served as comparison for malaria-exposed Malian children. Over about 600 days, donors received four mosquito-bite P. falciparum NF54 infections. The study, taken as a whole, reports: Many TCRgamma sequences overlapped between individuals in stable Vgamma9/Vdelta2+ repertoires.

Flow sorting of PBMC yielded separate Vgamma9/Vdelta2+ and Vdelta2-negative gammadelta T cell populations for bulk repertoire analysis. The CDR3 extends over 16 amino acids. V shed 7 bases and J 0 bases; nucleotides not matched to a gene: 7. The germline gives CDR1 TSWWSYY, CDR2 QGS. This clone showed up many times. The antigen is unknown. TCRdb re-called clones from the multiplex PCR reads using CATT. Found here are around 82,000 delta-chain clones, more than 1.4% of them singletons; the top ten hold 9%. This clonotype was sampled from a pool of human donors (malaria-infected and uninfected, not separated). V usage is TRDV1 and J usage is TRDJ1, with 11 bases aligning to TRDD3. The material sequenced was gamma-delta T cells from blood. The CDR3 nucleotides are TGTGCTCTTGCTTACTGGGGGATAAAGTACACCGATAAACTCATCTTT. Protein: CALAYWGIKYTDKLIF.